This T cell receptor beta chain originates from a study of blood T cell repertoires in COVID-19. J was trimmed by 8 bases and V by 6 bases; bases with no gene match: 8. Germline V CDR1 and CDR2: KGHDR, SFDVKD. The CDR3 runs to 14 residues. Only in-frame clones appear in the TCRdb table, and some are missing; sequencing was by immunoSEQ multiplex PCR. The sample has roughly 440,000 clones; approximately 88% are singletons. The Seattle site enrolled patients during active infection and followed them longitudinally. Sample: peripheral blood. This receptor was taken from a woman in her forties or fifties with COVID-19, enrolled during active disease. The chain is built from TRBV24-1 and TRBJ2-1; 8 nucleotides align to TRBD1. The DNA for the CDR3 is TGTGCCACCAGTAGGCGGACAGGGTTGGATGAGCAGTTCTTC. This codes for CATSRRTGLDEQFF.